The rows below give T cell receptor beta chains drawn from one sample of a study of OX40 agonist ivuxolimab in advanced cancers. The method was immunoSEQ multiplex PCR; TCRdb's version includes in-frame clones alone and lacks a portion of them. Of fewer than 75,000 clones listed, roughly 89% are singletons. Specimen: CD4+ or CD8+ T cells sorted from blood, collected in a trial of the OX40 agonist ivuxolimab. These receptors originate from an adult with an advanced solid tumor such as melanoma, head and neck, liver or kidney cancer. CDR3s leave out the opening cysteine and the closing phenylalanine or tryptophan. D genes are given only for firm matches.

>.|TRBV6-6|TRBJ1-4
ASSPGSNEKLF
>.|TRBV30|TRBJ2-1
AWSGGSGNWDEQF
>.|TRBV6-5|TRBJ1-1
ASSYGVLNTEAF
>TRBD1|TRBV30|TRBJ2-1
AWKIKGAGNEQF
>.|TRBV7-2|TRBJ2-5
ASSSNKETQY
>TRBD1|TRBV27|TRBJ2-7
ASSYRGVRYEQY
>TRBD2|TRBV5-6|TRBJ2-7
ASSPRLAGSHEQY
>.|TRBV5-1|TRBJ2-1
ASSLNSNNEQF
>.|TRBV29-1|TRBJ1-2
SARGQGNYGYT
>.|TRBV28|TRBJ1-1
ASTSPGGPMNTEAF
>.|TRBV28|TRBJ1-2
ASSFQFYGYT
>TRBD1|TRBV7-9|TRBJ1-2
ASSPQGALGYT
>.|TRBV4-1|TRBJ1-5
ASSQDWIANSNQPQH
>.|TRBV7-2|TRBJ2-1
ASSFGQLASDEQF
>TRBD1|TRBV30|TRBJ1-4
AWSGTQGATNEKLF
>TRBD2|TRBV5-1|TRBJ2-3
ASSQGLAGGDTQY
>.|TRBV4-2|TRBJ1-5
ASRPGGASNQPQH
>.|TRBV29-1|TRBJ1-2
SVVWANYGYT
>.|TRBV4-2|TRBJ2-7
ASSQGRVGEQY
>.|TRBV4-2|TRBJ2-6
ASSKAAVAGANVLT
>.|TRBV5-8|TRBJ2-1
ANTRYNEQF
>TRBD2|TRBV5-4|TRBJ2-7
ASSTGTSYEQY
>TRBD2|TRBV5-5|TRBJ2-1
ASSSRLAGMNEQF
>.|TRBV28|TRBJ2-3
ASSRGRKWGMTY
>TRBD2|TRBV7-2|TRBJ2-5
ASALGLAEETQY
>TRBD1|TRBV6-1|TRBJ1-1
ASSHTGGTEAF
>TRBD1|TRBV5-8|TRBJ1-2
ASSLRQGADYGYT
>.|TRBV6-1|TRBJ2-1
ASSQYGGNEQF
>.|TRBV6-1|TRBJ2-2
ASSEHSGELF
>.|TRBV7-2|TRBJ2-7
ASSSRLVSSYEQY
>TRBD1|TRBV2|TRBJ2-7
ASRAGGRYEQY
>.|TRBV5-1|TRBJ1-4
ASSRLAGYNEKLF
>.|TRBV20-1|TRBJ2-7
SASIAYEQY
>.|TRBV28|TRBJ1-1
ASSLGYYEAF
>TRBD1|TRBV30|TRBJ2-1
AWSVNWDRGVNEQF
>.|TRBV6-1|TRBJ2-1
ASSEKDFEQF
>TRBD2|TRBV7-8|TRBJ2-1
ASSLALLAGKF
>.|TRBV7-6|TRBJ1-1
ASTLNSGTNTEAF
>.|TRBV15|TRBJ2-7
ATSRGLAASYEQY
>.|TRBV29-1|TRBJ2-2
SVVTLANTGELF